This T cell receptor (beta chain) was obtained from a study of shared clonotypes between healthy human individuals. For the study at large: The donors, a couple of women and three men, were aged 18 to 49. The study, taken as a whole, reports: Rarefaction indicated that sorted-subset sequencing remained incomplete although depth was large.

Points on this clone: Its target is unknown.

Trimming stripped 2 bases from V and 1 base from J, with 8 bases between. The germline V gene has CDR1 SGHNT and CDR2 YYREEE (reference sequence). This CDR3 comprises 14 residues. CD45RA+ naive and CD45RA-negative memory subsets were separated from CD4+ cells. Profiling relied on immunoSEQ multiplex PCR, and the TCRdb table lists in-frame clones only, not all of them. Here the sample spans under 650,000 clones, 90% to 96% being singletons. The rearrangement links TRBV5-4 to TRBJ2-3, with no clear D. What was sequenced was naive CD4+ T cells sorted from blood. Indicated subset: CD45RA+ positively selected. This sequence originates from a woman younger than 45 in good health. The CDR3 is CASSFWQGTDTQYF. The CDR3 DNA follows: TGTGCCAGCAGCTTCTGGCAAGGCACAGATACGCAGTATTTT.